The 26 T cell receptor beta chains reported below all come from one sample, sequenced in a study of T-cell memory formation after mild COVID-19. TCRdb re-analysed the 5' RACE reads in MiXCR, keeping a single row per CDR3 protein. The sample lists 200,000 to 250,000 distinct CDR3 sequences; more than 8% were seen once. Material: PBMCs or a T cell subset sorted from them (not recorded which). The receptors were gathered from a man aged 18-30 years who had mild COVID-19 (a few samples of this study predate the infection). Cell type and time point are not known.

Details on this clonotype: Mismatch with germline at one junction end may stem from a read error. The V call is TRBV6-2 or TRBV6-3, the J call TRBJ1-1, with 8 bases lining up with TRBD1. Looked up from germline, CDR1 is MNHEY and CDR2 is SVGEGT. CDR3 size: 14 residues. CDR3 nucleotides: TGTGCCAGCAGCTACTCCAGGGGGCACACTGAAGCTTTCTTT. Translated: CASSYSRGHTEAFF.

This clonotype was counted a few times. Germline and junction disagree at one end, which may indicate a read error. V usage is TRBV6-1 and J usage is TRBJ1-6, with D possibly being TRBD1 (6 bases). The V gene's germline CDR1 is MNHNS and CDR2 SASEGT. The CDR3 is made up of 18 amino acids. For the CDR3, the DNA is TGTGCCAGCAGTGAAAGAGGCCAGGGGACTTCCTCTAATTCACCCCTCCACTTT. It encodes CASSERGQGTSSNSPLHF.

This chain uses TRBV7-2 with TRBJ2-3, with D possibly matching TRBD2 (6 bases). There are 14 residues in the CDR3. Deletions cut 3 bases from V and 5 bases from J, with 12 bases between. Per the germline V gene, CDR1 is SGHTA and CDR2 is FQGNSA. This chain's CDR3 is CASSFGGTGDTQYF. Here the CDR3 DNA reads TGTGCCAGCAGCTTTGGGGGGACGGGAGATACGCAGTATTTT.

CDR3 DNA sequence: TGCAGTGCCAAAAGGGCCGGGGGCCCAAACAATGAGCAGTTCTTC. Translation gives CSAKRAGGPNNEQFF. The chain links TRBV20-1 to TRBJ2-1; perhaps D is TRBD1 or TRBD2 (6 bases each). CDR1 and CDR2 from the germline V gene are DFQATT and SNEGSKA (reference sequence). This CDR3 spans 15 amino acids. V gave up 6 bases and J gave up 5 bases, with 20 bases separating them.

The chain has TRBV7-2 and TRBJ2-5, with TRBD1 as a possible D gene (6 bases). Trimming removed 5 bases from V and 3 bases from J, with 16 bases in between. Germline CDR1 is SGHTA and CDR2 is FQGNSA. The CDR3 is 15 residues long. CDR3 sequence reads: CASSRSRGGEETQYF. The CDR3, as DNA: TGTGCCAGCAGCCGGTCGAGAGGGGGAGAAGAGACCCAGTACTTC.

The sample holds many counts of this clonotype. The rearrangement uses TRBV7-2 and TRBJ1-1; TRBD1 aligns across 8 bases. With 1 base clipped from V and 4 bases from J, the junction kept 17 bases outside the gene matches. Germline assignment: CDR1 SGHTA and CDR2 FQGNSA. This CDR3 region has 19 residues. The CDR3 loop is CASSLVFRQGATAVTEAFF. In nucleotides, the CDR3 is TGTGCCAGCAGCTTAGTATTTCGTCAGGGGGCCACGGCAGTCACTGAAGCTTTCTTT.

This chain links TRBV7-9 with TRBJ2-1; D is possibly TRBD2 (7 bases). Germline CDR1 is SEHNR and CDR2 is FQNEAQ (reference sequence). The CDR3 is 11 residues long. Trimming took 11 bases from V and 10 from J, leaving 15 bases between them. The CDR3 nucleotides read TGTGCCTCCGGGGGGCGGGCAGAGCAGTTCTTC. It yields the protein CASGGRAEQFF.

This clonotype has just a few counts. The chain has TRBV27 and TRBJ2-5; 9 nucleotides align to TRBD1. V lost 4 bases, J lost 2 bases, and 5 bases stayed unmatched. Germline V gives CDR1 MNHEY, CDR2 SMNVEV (reference sequence). The CDR3 length is 15 residues. CDR3 residues: CASSYRGLRQETQYF. The CDR3 nucleotides are TGTGCCAGCAGTTACAGGGGGCTGAGGCAAGAGACCCAGTACTTC.

This clonotype has a handful of counts. The chain employs TRBV20-1 and TRBJ2-7; TRBD1 agrees at 9 bases. The CDR3 length is 14 residues. CDR1 and CDR2 (germline): DFQATT, SNEGSKA (reference sequence). Trimming at V came to 5 bases and at J to 2 bases, leaving 7 bases not matched to a gene. The CDR3 spells CSASGQGNTYEQYF. The CDR3 coding sequence is TGCAGTGCTTCCGGACAGGGGAACACCTACGAGCAGTACTTC.

For the CDR3, the DNA is TGTGCCAGCAGCCAAGGGTGGTCAGGTACGCAGTATTTT. Its translation: CASSQGWSGTQYF. The chain carries TRBV14 and TRBJ2-3; D is undetermined. The CDR3 is 13 amino acids. Germline CDR1 SGHDN, CDR2 FVKESK. The germline V and J ends were trimmed by 1 base and 8 bases, with 10 bases remaining between them.

This clonotype was observed a handful of times. The V gene is TRBV7-2, the J gene TRBJ2-5, with TRBD2 matching 10 bases. The length of the CDR3 is 16 residues. Germline loops: CDR1 SGHTA, CDR2 FQGNSA. V shed 3 bases and J 1 base; nucleotides not matched to a gene: 5. CDR3 DNA sequence: TGTGCCAGCAGCTTCCGGACTAGCGGAATCCAAGAGACCCAGTACTTC. This sequence encodes CASSFRTSGIQETQYF.

In this sample, this clonotype turned up a few times. CDR3 in amino acids: CASSLSGTNDPGELFF. The CDR3 DNA follows: TGCGCCAGCAGCCTATCCGGGACTAACGATCCCGGGGAGCTGTTTTTT. J is TRBJ2-2 and V is TRBV4-3; 7 bases agree with TRBD2. V was clipped by 4 bases and J by 6 bases; unmatched bases: 11. Germline CDR1 reads LGHNA; CDR2 reads YSLEER. This CDR3 has 16 amino acids.

This clonotype was detected only once. CDR3 nucleotide sequence: TGTGCCAGCAGCTACGCCGGGACAGGGACCTACGAGCAGTACTTC. It is translated as CASSYAGTGTYEQYF. J is TRBJ2-7 and V is TRBV5-6, with TRBD1 matching 9 bases. J gave up 2 bases and V 3 bases, and 6 bases lay outside the gene matches. The germline CDR1 and CDR2 sequences are SGHDT and YYEEEE. The CDR3 loop spans 15 amino acids.

The chain combines TRBV7-3 with TRBJ2-3, with a possible D match to TRBD1 (6 bases). This CDR3 has 15 amino acids. Germline assignment: CDR1 SGHTA and CDR2 FQGTGA. V lost 5 bases and J 2 bases, leaving 14 bases between the germline ends. In nucleotides, the CDR3 is TGTGCCAGCAGCCCTAGGGGACACCCCACAGATACGCAGTATTTT. It yields the protein CASSPRGHPTDTQYF.

The genes are TRBV18 and TRBJ2-5; D is uncertain. CDR1 is KGHSH, CDR2 LQKENI, per germline. The germline V and J ends were trimmed by 3 bases and 0 bases, with 8 bases remaining between them. The CDR3 is made up of 14 amino acids. Written as DNA, the CDR3 is TGTGCCAGCTCACCCAGGACGGACCAAGAGACCCAGTACTTC. Translating it yields CASSPRTDQETQYF.

This clonotype was counted between two and nine times. This sequence joins TRBV5-1 and TRBJ1-6, with 9 bases lining up with TRBD1. V lost 3 bases, J lost 9 bases, and 10 bases stayed unmatched. Germline V gene data show CDR1 as SGHRS and CDR2 as YFSETQ. This CDR3 region has 16 residues. The CDR3 protein is CASSWTGTGLGSPLHF. The CDR3 DNA reads TGCGCCAGCAGCTGGACCGGGACAGGGTTGGGTTCACCCCTCCACTTT.

This clonotype was seen only a few times. The rearrangement uses TRBV12-3 or TRBV12-4 and TRBJ1-6; D unclear. V was shortened by 1 base and J by 0 bases, with 7 bases between the two germline ends. The CDR3 spans 16 residues. The CDR3 DNA sequence: TGTGCCAGCAGTTTAGGGGGATTCTCCTATAATTCACCCCTCCACTTT. Protein sequence: CASSLGGFSYNSPLHF.

This clonotype appeared a few times. The rearrangement uses TRBV7-2 and TRBJ2-3; 7 positions match TRBD2. This CDR3 spans 13 amino acids. Germline V CDR1 and CDR2: SGHTA, FQGNSA. V was pared by 6 bases and J by 3 bases, with 3 bases of the junction left unmatched. CDR3 DNA sequence: TGTGCCAGCAGAGCAGCGGGAACAGATACGCAGTATTTT. This translates into CASRAAGTDTQYF.

This clonotype was recorded at least ten times. V gene TRBV29-1 combines with J gene TRBJ2-2; TRBD1 agrees at 7 bases. The J segment lost 6 bases and the V segment lost 4 bases, leaving 5 bases of the junction unmatched. This CDR3 has 13 amino acids. Germline V gene data show CDR1 as SQVTM and CDR2 as ANQGSEA. The CDR3 bases are TGCAGCGTTGCTAGGGACAGCCCCGGGGAGCTGTTTTTT. It translates to CSVARDSPGELFF.

The chain links TRBV20-1 to TRBJ1-2; TRBD1 agrees at 8 bases. CDR3 length equals 14 residues. The V segment lost 0 bases and the J segment 4 bases; nucleotides outside the gene matches: 4. Germline CDR1 DFQATT, CDR2 SNEGSKA (reference sequence). The CDR3 is CSAREDRESYGYTF. The DNA of the CDR3 is TGCAGTGCTAGAGAGGACAGGGAATCCTATGGCTACACCTTC.

This clonotype has just a few counts. The rearrangement joins TRBV28 to TRBJ2-7; TRBD1 is a possible D gene (6 bases). V was pared by 6 bases and J by 3 bases, with 12 bases between. The V gene's germline CDR1 is MDHEN and CDR2 SYDVKM. The CDR3 totals 13 residues. The CDR3 bases are TGTGCCAGCAGCCTTACAGGGCTCTACGAGCAGTACTTC. It codes for CASSLTGLYEQYF. The full variable domain, rest sourced from reference TRBV28 and TRBJ2-7, is DVKVTQSSRYLVKRTGEKVFLECVQDMDHENMFWYRQDPGLGLRLIYFSYDVKMKEKGDIPEGYSVSREKKERFSLILESASTNQTSMYLCASSLTGLYEQYFGPGTRLTVT.

In this sample, this clonotype turned up a few times. V is TRBV10-2 and J is TRBJ2-1, with 7 bases fitting TRBD1. Germline CDR1 is WSHSY and CDR2 is SAAADI. The trim removed 8 bases at V and 8 bases at J, leaving 9 bases unmatched. The CDR3 consists of 13 residues. CDR3 nucleotide sequence: TGCGCCAGCGCCGACAGGGACGATGATGAGCAGTTCTTC. Its protein is CASADRDDDEQFF.

In this sample, this clonotype turned up many times. The chain combines TRBV7-9 with TRBJ2-7, with D hard to call. Germline V CDR1 and CDR2: SEHNR, FQNEAQ (reference sequence). This CDR3 is built from 15 residues. Trimming stripped 1 base from V and 0 bases from J, with 10 bases between. The CDR3 DNA reads TGTGCCAGCAGCTTAGAAGGGATTAGCTCCTACGAGCAGTACGTC. Its translation is CASSLEGISSYEQYV.

This clonotype was counted many times. The chain couples TRBV12-3 or TRBV12-4 to TRBJ2-2; D gene unclear. The CDR3 sequence is 11 residues long. Deletions cut 6 bases from V and 6 bases from J, with 5 bases between. The CDR3 loop reads CASRMAGELFF. The CDR3 nucleotides are TGTGCCAGCAGAATGGCCGGGGAGCTGTTTTTT.

The V and J genes are TRBV7-6 and TRBJ1-4; the D is unclear. The V gene lost 3 bases and the J gene lost 4 bases, with 9 bases spanning the gap. CDR1 is SGHVS, CDR2 FNYEAQ, per germline. There are 14 residues in the CDR3. The CDR3: CASSFGRYNEKLFF. The CDR3 DNA sequence: TGTGCCAGCAGCTTTGGACGTTATAATGAAAAACTGTTTTTT. Supplemented by reference TRBV7-6 and TRBJ1-4, the full variable domain reads GAGVSQSPRYKVTKRGQDVALRCDPISGHVSLYWYRQALGQGPEFLTYFNYEAQQDKSGLPNDRFSAERPEGSISTLTIQRTEQRDSAMYRCASSFGRYNEKLFFGSGTQLSVL.

This clonotype was counted a few times. The V gene is TRBV29-1, the J gene TRBJ2-2, with 8 bases fitting TRBD1. CDR1 SQVTM and CDR2 ANQGSEA come from the germline V gene. With 7 bases clipped from V and 5 bases from J, the junction kept 9 bases outside the gene matches. The CDR3 consists of 14 residues. This CDR3 reads CSAGGQVLTGELFF. The CDR3 coding sequence is TGCAGCGCCGGGGGACAGGTATTAACCGGGGAGCTGTTTTTT.